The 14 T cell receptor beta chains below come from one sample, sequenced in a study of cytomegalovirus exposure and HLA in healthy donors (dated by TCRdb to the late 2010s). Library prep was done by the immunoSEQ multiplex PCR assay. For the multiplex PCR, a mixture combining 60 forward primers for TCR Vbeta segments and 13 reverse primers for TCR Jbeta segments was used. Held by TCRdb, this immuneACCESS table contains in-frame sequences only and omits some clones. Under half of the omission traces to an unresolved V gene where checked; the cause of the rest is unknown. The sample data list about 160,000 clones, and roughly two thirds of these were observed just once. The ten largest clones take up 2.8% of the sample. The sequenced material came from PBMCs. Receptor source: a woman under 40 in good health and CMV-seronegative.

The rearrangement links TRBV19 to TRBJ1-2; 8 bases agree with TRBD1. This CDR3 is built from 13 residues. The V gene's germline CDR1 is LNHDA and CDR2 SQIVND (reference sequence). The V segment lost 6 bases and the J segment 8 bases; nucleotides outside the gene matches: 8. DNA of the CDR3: TGTGCCAGTAGCCTGACAGGGGAGGGCGGCTACACCTTC. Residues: CASSLTGEGGYTF. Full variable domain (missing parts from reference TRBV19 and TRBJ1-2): DGGITQSPKYLFRKEGQNVTLSCEQNLNHDAMYWYRQDPGQGLRLIYYSQIVNDFQKGDIAEGYSVSREKKESFPLTVTSAQKNPTAFYLCASSLTGEGGYTFGSGTRLTVV.

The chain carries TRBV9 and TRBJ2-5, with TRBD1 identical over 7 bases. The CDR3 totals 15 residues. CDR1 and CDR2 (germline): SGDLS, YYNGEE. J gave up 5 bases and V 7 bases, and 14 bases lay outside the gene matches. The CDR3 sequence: CASARGLLDVETQYF. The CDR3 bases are TGTGCCAGCGCCAGGGGGTTGTTGGACGTGGAGACCCAGTACTTC.

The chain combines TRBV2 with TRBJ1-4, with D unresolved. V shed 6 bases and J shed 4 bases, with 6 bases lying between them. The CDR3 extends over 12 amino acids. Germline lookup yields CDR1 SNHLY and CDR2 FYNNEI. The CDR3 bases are TGTGCCAGCAGGGGCCTTAATGAAAAACTGTTTTTT. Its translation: CASRGLNEKLFF.

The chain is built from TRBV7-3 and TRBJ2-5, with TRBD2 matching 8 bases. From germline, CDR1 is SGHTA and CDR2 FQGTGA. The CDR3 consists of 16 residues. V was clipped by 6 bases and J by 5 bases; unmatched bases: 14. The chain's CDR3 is CASSPTGDGRAETQYF. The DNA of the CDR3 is TGTGCCAGCAGTCCCACAGGAGACGGGAGGGCGGAGACCCAGTACTTC.

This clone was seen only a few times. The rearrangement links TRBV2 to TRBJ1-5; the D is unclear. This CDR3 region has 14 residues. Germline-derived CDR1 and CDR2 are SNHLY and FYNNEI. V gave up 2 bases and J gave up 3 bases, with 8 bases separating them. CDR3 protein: CASSETASNQPQHF. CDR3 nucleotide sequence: TGTGCCAGCAGTGAAACAGCCTCCAATCAGCCCCAGCATTTT.

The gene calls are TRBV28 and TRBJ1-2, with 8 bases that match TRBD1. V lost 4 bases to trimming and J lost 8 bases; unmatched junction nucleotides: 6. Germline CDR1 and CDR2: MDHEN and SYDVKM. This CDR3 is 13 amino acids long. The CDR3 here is CASSWTGNLGYTF. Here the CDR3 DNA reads TGTGCCAGCAGTTGGACAGGGAATTTGGGCTACACCTTC.

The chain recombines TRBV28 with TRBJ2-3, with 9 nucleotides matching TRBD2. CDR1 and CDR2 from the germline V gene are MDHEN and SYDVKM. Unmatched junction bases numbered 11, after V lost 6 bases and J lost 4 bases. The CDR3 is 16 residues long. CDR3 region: CASRDSGRPYPDTQYF. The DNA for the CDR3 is TGTGCCAGCAGAGACAGCGGGAGGCCCTATCCAGATACGCAGTATTTT.

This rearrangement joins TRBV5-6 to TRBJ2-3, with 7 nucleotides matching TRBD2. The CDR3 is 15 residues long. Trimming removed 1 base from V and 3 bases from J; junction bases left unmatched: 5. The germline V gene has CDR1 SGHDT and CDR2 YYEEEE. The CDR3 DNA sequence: TGTGCCAGCAGCTTGCGGGAGGAAGTTACAGATACGCAGTATTTT. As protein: CASSLREEVTDTQYF. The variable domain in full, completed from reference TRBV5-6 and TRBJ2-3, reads DAGVTQSPTHLIKTRGQQVTLRCSPKSGHDTVSWYQQALGQGPQFIFQYYEEEERQRGNFPDRFSGHQFPNYSSELNVNALLLGDSALYLCASSLREEVTDTQYFGPGTRLTVL.

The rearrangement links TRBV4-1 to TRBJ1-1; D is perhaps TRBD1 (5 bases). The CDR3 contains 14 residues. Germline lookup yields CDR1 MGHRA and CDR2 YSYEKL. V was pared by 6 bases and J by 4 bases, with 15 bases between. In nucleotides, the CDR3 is TGCGCCAGCAGACGTACTCAGGGTGTCACTGAAGCTTTCTTT. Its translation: CASRRTQGVTEAFF.

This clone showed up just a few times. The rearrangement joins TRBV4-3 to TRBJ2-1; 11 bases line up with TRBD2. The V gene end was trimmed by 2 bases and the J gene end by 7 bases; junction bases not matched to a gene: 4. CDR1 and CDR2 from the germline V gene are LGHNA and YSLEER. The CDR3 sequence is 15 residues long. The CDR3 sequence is CASSQLAGGRNEQFF. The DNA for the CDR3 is TGCGCCAGCAGCCAATTAGCGGGAGGGCGGAATGAGCAGTTCTTC.

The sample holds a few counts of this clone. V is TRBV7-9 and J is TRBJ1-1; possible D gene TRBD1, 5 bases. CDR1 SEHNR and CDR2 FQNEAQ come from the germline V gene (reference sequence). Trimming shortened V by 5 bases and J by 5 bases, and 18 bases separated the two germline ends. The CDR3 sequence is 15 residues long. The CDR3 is CASSQGDDRGTEAFF. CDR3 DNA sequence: TGTGCCAGCAGCCAAGGGGACGACCGGGGGACTGAAGCTTTCTTT. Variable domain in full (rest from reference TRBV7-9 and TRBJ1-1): DTGVSQNPRHKITKRGQNVTFRCDPISEHNRLYWYRQTLGQGPEFLTYFQNEAQLEKSRLLSDRFSAERPKGSFSTLEIQRTEQGDSAMYLCASSQGDDRGTEAFFGQGTRLTVV.

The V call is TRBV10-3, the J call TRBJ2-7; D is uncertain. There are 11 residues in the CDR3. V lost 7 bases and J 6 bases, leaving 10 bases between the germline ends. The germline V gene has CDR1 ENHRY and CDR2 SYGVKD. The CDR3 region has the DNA TGTGCCATCACCATCGGCGGCGAGCAGTACTTC. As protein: CAITIGGEQYF.

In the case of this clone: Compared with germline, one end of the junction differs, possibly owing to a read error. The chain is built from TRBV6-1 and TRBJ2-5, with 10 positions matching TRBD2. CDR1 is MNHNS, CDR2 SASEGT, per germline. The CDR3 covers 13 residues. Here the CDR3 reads CASSEAPGTSVDF. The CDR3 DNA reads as TGTGCCAGCAGTGAAGCTCCCGGGACTAGCGTGGACTTC.

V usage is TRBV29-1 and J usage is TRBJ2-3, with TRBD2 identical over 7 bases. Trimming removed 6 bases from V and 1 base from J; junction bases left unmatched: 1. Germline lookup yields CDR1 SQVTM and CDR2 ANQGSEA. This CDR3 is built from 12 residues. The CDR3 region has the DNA TGCAGCGTACGGGAGGGCACAGATACGCAGTATTTT. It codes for CSVREGTDTQYF.